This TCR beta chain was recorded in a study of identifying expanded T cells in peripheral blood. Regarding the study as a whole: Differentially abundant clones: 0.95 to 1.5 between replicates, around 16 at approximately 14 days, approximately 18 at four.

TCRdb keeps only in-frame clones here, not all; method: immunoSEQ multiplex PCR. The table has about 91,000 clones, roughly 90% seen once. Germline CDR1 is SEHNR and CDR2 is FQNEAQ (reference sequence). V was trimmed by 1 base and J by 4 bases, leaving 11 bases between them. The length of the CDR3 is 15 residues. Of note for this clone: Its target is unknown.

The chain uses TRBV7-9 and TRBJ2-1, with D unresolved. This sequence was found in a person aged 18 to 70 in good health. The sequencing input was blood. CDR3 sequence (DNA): TGTGCCAGCAGCTTAGGAGGCCCAGCTTACAATGAGCAGTTCTTC. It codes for CASSLGGPAYNEQFF.